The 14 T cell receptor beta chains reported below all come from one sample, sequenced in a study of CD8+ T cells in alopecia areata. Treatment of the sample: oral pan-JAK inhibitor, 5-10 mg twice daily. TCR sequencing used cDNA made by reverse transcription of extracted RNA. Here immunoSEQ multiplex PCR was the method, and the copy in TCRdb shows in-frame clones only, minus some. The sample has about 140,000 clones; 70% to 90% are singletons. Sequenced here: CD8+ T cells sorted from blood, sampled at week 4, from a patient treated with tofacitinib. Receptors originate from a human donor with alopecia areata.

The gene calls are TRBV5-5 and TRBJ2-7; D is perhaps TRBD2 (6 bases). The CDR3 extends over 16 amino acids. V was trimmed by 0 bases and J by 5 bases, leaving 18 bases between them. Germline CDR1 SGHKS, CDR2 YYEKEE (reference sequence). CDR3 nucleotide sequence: TGTGCCAGCAGCTTGGAAGTTCTGGAGGGTACCGACGAGCAGTACTTC. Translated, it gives CASSLEVLEGTDEQYF.

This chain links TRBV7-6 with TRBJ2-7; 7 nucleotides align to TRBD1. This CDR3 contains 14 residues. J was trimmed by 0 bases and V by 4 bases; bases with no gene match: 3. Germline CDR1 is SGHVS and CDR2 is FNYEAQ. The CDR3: CASSSTGSSYEQYF. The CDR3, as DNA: TGTGCCAGCAGCTCGACAGGGTCCTCCTACGAGCAGTACTTC.

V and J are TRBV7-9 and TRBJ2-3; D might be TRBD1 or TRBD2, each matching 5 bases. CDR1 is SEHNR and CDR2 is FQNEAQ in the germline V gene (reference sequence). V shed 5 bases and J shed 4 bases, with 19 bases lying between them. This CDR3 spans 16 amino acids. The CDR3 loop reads CASSLPSARESDTQYF. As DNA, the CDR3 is TGTGCCAGCAGCCTCCCCTCCGCCAGGGAGTCAGATACGCAGTATTTT.

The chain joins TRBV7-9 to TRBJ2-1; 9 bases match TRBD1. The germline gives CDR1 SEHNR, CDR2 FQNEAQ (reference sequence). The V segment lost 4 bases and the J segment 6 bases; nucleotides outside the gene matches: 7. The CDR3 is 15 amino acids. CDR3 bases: TGTGCCAGCAGCTGGGGACAGGGAAGCTCCAATGAGCAGTTCTTC. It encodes CASSWGQGSSNEQFF. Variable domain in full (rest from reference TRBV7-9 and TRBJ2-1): DTGVSQNPRHKITKRGQNVTFRCDPISEHNRLYWYRQTLGQGPEFLTYFQNEAQLEKSRLLSDRFSAERPKGSFSTLEIQRTEQGDSAMYLCASSWGQGSSNEQFFGPGTRLTVL.

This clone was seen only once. Here the CDR3 reads CASRTSLRGYTF. CDR3 bases: TGCGCCAGCAGGACCTCATTACGTGGCTACACCTTC. J is TRBJ1-2 and V is TRBV10-2; D is uncertain. Trimming took 6 bases from V and 7 from J, leaving 12 bases between them. The CDR3 contains 12 residues. Germline CDR1 and CDR2: WSHSY and SAAADI.

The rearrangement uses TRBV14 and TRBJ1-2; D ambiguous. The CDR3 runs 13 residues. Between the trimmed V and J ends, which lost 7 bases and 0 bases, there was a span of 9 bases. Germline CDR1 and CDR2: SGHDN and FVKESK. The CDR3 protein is CASTQNANYGYTF. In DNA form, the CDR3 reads TGTGCCAGCACCCAGAACGCTAACTATGGCTACACCTTC.

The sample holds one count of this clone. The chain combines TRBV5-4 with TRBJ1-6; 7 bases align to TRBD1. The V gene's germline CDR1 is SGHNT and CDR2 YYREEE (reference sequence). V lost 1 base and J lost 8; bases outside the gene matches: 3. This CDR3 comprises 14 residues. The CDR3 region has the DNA TGTGCCAGCAGCTTGTCAACAGGGGATTCACCCCTCCACTTT. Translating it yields CASSLSTGDSPLHF.

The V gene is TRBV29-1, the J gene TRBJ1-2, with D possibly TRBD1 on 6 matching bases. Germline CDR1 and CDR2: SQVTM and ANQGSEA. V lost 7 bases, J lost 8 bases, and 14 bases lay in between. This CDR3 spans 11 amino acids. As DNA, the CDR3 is TGCAGCGCCATAGAGGGGGACGGCTACACCTTC. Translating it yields CSAIEGDGYTF.

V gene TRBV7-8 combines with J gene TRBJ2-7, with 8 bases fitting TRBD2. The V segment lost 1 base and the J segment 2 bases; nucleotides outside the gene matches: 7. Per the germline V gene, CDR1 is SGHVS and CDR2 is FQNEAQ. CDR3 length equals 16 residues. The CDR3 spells CASSLDAPGGAYEQYF. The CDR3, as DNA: TGTGCCAGCAGCTTAGATGCGCCCGGGGGGGCCTACGAGCAGTACTTC.

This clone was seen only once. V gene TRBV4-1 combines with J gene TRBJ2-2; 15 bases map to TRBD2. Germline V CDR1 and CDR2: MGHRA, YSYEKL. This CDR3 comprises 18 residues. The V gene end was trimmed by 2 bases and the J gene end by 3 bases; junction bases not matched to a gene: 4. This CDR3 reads CASSQRTSGGAHTGELFF. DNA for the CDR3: TGCGCCAGCAGCCAAAGGACTAGCGGGGGGGCTCACACCGGGGAGCTGTTTTTT.

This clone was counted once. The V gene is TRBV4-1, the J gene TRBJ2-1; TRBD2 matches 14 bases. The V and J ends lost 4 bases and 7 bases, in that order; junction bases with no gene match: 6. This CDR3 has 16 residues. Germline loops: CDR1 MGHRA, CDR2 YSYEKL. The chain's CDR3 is CASSLFGTSGSNEQFF. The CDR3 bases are TGCGCCAGCAGCCTATTCGGGACTAGCGGGAGTAATGAGCAGTTCTTC.

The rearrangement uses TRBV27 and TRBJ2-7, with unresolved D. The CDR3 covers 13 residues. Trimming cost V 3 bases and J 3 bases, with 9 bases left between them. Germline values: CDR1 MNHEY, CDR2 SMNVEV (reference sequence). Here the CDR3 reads CASSFKQSYEQYF. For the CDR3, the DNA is TGTGCCAGCAGTTTTAAACAGAGCTACGAGCAGTACTTC.

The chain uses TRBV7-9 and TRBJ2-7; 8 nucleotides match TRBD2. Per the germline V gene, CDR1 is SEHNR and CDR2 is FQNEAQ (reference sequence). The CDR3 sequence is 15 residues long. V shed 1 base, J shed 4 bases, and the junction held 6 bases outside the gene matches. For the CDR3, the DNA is TGTGCCAGCAGCTTAGGGCGGGAGGCCCTATACGAGCAGTACTTC. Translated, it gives CASSLGREALYEQYF.

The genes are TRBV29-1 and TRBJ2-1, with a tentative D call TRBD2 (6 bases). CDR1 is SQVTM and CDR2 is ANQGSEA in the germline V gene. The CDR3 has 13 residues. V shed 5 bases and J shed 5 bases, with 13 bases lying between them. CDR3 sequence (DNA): TGCAGCGTTTCTTTGGCGGGAAACAATGAGCAGTTCTTC. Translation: CSVSLAGNNEQFF.